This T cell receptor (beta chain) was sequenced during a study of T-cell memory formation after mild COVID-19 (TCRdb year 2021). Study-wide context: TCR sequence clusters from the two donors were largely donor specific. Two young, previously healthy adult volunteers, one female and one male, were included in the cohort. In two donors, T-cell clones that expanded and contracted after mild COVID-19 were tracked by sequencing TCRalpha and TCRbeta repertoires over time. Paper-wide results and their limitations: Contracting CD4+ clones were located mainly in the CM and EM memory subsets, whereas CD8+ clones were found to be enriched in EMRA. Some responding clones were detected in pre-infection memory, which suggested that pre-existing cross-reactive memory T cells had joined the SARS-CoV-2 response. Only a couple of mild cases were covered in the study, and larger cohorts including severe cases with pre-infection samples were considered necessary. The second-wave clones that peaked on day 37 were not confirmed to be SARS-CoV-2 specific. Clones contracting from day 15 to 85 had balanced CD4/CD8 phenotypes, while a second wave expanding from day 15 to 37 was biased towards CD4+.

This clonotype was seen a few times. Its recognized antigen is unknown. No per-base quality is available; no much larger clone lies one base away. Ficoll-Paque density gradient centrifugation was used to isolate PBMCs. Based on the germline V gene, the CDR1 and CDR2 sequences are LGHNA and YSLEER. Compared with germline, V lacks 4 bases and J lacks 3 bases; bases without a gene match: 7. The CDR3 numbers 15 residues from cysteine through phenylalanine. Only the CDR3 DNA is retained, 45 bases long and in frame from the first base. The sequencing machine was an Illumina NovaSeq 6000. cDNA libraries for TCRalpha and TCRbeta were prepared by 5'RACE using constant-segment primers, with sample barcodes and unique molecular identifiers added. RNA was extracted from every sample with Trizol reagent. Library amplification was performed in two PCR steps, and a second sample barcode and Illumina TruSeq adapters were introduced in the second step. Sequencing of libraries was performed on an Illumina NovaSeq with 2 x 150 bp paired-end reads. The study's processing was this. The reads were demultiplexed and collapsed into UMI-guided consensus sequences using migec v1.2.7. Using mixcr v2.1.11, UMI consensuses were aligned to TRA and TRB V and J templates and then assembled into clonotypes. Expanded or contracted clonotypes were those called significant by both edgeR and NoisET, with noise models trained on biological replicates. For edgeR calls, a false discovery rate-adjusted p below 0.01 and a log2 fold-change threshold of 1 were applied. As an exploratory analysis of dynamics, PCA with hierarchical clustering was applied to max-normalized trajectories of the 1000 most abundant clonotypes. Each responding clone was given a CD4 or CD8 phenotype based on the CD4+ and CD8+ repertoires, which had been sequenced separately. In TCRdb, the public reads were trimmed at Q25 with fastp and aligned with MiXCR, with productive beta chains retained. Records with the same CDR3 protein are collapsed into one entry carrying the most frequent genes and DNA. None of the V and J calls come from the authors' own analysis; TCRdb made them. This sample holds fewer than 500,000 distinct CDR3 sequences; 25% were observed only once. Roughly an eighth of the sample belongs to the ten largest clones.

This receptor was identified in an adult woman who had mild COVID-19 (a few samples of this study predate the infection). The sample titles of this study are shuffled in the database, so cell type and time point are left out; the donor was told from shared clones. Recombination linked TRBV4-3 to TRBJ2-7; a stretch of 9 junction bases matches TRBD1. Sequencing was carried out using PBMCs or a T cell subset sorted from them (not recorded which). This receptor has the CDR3 CASSRGQGPFYEQYF. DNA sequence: TGCGCCAGCAGCCGTGGACAGGGGCCCTTCTACGAGCAGTACTTC.